This passage covers 18 T cell receptor beta chains from one sample sequenced in a study of shared clonotypes between healthy human individuals. Clones were read by immunoSEQ multiplex PCR, and TCRdb kept only the in-frame ones, dropping some. The sample lists about 980,000 clones, approximately 76% occurring once. Sequencing used memory CD4+ T cells sorted from blood. Subset reported: CD45RA-negative fraction. The receptors were sampled from a man younger than 30 in good health.

CDR3 DNA sequence: TGTGCCAGCAGTTTCGTCCAGGACAAGAACACTGAAGCTTTCTTT. It translates to CASSFVQDKNTEAFF. The chain employs TRBV27 and TRBJ1-1; perhaps TRBD1 as D (5 bases). There are 15 residues in the CDR3. Per the germline V gene, CDR1 is MNHEY and CDR2 is SMNVEV (reference sequence). V was shortened by 3 bases and J by 1 base, with 12 bases between the two germline ends.

The CDR3 loop reads CASRPTGLETQYF. CDR3 coding DNA: TGTGCCAGCAGACCAACAGGGCTCGAGACCCAGTACTTC. The V gene is TRBV25-1, the J gene TRBJ2-5, with D perhaps matching TRBD1 (6 bases). The CDR3 loop spans 13 amino acids. The ends were cut back, 6 bases at V and 5 bases at J, with 13 bases in the middle. Germline V gene sequence: CDR1 MGHDK, CDR2 SYGVNS.

In its sample, this clone was seen a few times. The CDR3 sequence: CASSLDGRAIETQYF. The CDR3 DNA sequence: TGCGCCAGCAGCTTGGACGGGAGGGCCATCGAGACCCAGTACTTC. The J gene is TRBJ2-5, the V gene TRBV5-1, with 8 nucleotides matching TRBD2. This CDR3 is built from 15 residues. V dropped 0 bases and J dropped 5; count of bases not matched to a gene: 6. Germline values: CDR1 SGHRS, CDR2 YFSETQ.

In its sample, this clone was seen once. The V gene is TRBV27, the J gene TRBJ2-2; D might be TRBD1 (5 bases). Per the germline V gene, CDR1 is MNHEY and CDR2 is SMNVEV (reference sequence). The CDR3 runs to 17 residues. The V end was cut by 5 bases, the J end by 0 bases, with 16 bases between. CDR3 amino acids: CASSTQNRPANTGELFF. In nucleotides, the CDR3 is TGTGCCAGCAGTACCCAAAACAGGCCCGCGAACACCGGGGAGCTGTTTTTT.

This clone was detected only once. The chain has TRBV29-1 and TRBJ2-2; a weak D match, TRBD1 (8 bases). The CDR3 is 15 amino acids. V lost 6 bases to trimming and J lost 5 bases, with 19 bases between them. Germline CDR1 reads SQVTM; CDR2 reads ANQGSEA. The CDR3 region is CSVILGQGGTGELFF. The CDR3 DNA follows: TGCAGCGTCATTTTAGGACAGGGAGGGACCGGGGAGCTGTTTTTT.

This chain uses TRBV5-1 with TRBJ2-1, with TRBD2 matching over 13 bases. The junction had 7 bases not matched to a gene; V was cut back by 1 base and J by 9 bases. CDR3 length equals 16 residues. The germline CDR1 and CDR2 sequences are SGHRS and YFSETQ. The CDR3 DNA follows: TGCGCCAGCAGCTTGTCGGTACTAGCGGGAGGGGGTGAGCAGTTCTTC. This codes for CASSLSVLAGGGEQFF.

CDR3 sequence (DNA): TGTGCCAGTAGTATAAAGAGCACTAGCACCGGGGAGCTGTTTTTT. Amino acids: CASSIKSTSTGELFF. The chain uses TRBV19 and TRBJ2-2, with a possible D match to TRBD2 (5 bases). This CDR3 is 15 amino acids long. CDR1 is LNHDA, CDR2 SQIVND, per germline (reference sequence). Trimming removed 2 bases at V and 4 bases at J, with 11 bases between.

This chain joins TRBV6-5 and TRBJ2-5, with 8 bases aligning to TRBD2. V was pared by 7 bases and J by 5 bases, with 6 bases of the junction left unmatched. The CDR3 consists of 13 residues. CDR1 MNHEY and CDR2 SVGAGI come from the germline V gene. The DNA for the CDR3 is TGTGCCAGCACCGGAACTAGCGGCGAGACCCAGTACTTC. This translates into CASTGTSGETQYF.

The chain is built from TRBV27 and TRBJ2-7, with TRBD1 as a possible D gene (6 bases). This CDR3 has 14 residues. Trimming removed 2 bases at V and 4 bases at J, with 12 bases between. Germline-derived CDR1 and CDR2 are MNHEY and SMNVEV (reference sequence). DNA for the CDR3: TGTGCCAGCAGTTTAAGGGCGACAGGTTACGAGCAGTACTTC. Translation gives CASSLRATGYEQYF.

The chain couples TRBV29-1 to TRBJ1-4; no reliable D call. This CDR3 contains 15 residues. The germline V gene encodes CDR1 SQVTM and CDR2 ANQGSEA. Trimming removed 6 bases at V and 5 bases at J, with 19 bases between. In DNA form, the CDR3 reads TGCAGCGTCCTTGGATTGGGCCGAGAGAATGAAAAACTGTTTTTT. Its protein product is CSVLGLGRENEKLFF. Complete variable domain (other parts from reference TRBV29-1 and TRBJ1-4): SAVISQKPSRDICQRGTSLTIQCQVDSQVTMMFWYRQQPGQSLTLIATANQGSEATYESGFVIDKFPISRPNLTFSTLTVSNMSPEDSSIYLCSVLGLGRENEKLFFGSGTQLSVL.

The chain couples TRBV19 to TRBJ1-5; no reliable D call. Trimming stripped 6 bases from V and 2 bases from J, with 8 bases between. This CDR3 region has 13 residues. Germline loops: CDR1 LNHDA, CDR2 SQIVND (reference sequence). CDR3 DNA sequence: TGTGCCAGTAGCTATCGCCGCAATCAGCCCCAGCATTTT. This encodes CASSYRRNQPQHF.

This chain connects TRBV19 to TRBJ2-2; unclear D gene. CDR1 LNHDA and CDR2 SQIVND come from the germline V gene (reference sequence). Trimming shortened V by 4 bases and J by 3 bases, and 6 bases separated the two germline ends. CDR3 length equals 13 residues. This chain's CDR3 is CASSTGHTGELFF. In nucleotides, the CDR3 is TGTGCCAGTAGTACGGGCCACACCGGGGAGCTGTTTTTT.

The gene calls are TRBV7-2 and TRBJ2-1; 11 nucleotides align to TRBD2. The V segment lost 7 bases and the J segment 7 bases; nucleotides outside the gene matches: 15. This CDR3 comprises 17 residues. CDR1 and CDR2 (germline): SGHTA, FQGNSA. CDR3 sequence: CASTINRVSGRGNEQFF. For the CDR3, the DNA is TGTGCCAGCACCATTAACCGGGTTAGCGGGAGGGGGAATGAGCAGTTCTTC.

This clone was detected once. The chain employs TRBV5-1 and TRBJ2-3, with D possibly TRBD2 on 7 matching bases. The CDR3 runs to 16 residues. Germline CDR1 and CDR2: SGHRS and YFSETQ. V was clipped by 6 bases and J by 4 bases, with 21 bases between them. The CDR3 sequence: CASTLVPGGVADTQYF. The DNA for the CDR3 is TGCGCCAGCACCCTGGTCCCGGGGGGCGTGGCAGATACGCAGTATTTT.

The rearrangement joins TRBV19 to TRBJ2-4; 9 bases align to TRBD1. This CDR3 comprises 14 residues. V dropped 4 bases and J dropped 6; count of bases not matched to a gene: 4. Germline lookup yields CDR1 LNHDA and CDR2 SQIVND (reference sequence). DNA for the CDR3: TGTGCCAGTAGTAACAGGGGGCTACGAAACATTCAGTACTTC. It translates to CASSNRGLRNIQYF.

The rearrangement links TRBV2 to TRBJ2-7; tentatively, D is TRBD2 (6 bases). The CDR3 is 13 residues long. The germline V and J ends were trimmed by 6 bases and 2 bases, with 11 bases remaining between them. Germline V gene sequence: CDR1 SNHLY, CDR2 FYNNEI. In DNA form, the CDR3 reads TGTGCCAGCAGGAGGACTACCGCCTACGAGCAGTACTTC. It specifies CASRRTTAYEQYF.

The chain is built from TRBV2 and TRBJ2-2; D unresolved. The CDR3 covers 12 residues. The germline V gene encodes CDR1 SNHLY and CDR2 FYNNEI. V was shortened by 5 bases and J by 5 bases, with 6 bases between the two germline ends. The CDR3 nucleotides read TGTGCCAGCAGTATAGATACCGGGGAGCTGTTTTTT. Residues: CASSIDTGELFF. Complete variable domain (other parts from reference TRBV2 and TRBJ2-2): EPEVTQTPSHQVTQMGQEVILRCVPISNHLYFYWYRQILGQKVEFLVSFYNNEISEKSEIFDDQFSVERPDGSNFTLKIRSTKLEDSAMYFCASSIDTGELFFGEGSRLTVL.

The CDR3 region is CAWSVRISTDTQYF. DNA for the CDR3: TGTGCCTGGAGTGTACGGATTAGCACAGATACGCAGTATTTT. V usage is TRBV30 and J usage is TRBJ2-3; D is uncertain. CDR1 and CDR2 from the germline V gene are GTSNPN and SVGIG (reference sequence). CDR3 size: 14 residues. Trimming took 0 bases from V and 0 from J, leaving 7 bases between them.